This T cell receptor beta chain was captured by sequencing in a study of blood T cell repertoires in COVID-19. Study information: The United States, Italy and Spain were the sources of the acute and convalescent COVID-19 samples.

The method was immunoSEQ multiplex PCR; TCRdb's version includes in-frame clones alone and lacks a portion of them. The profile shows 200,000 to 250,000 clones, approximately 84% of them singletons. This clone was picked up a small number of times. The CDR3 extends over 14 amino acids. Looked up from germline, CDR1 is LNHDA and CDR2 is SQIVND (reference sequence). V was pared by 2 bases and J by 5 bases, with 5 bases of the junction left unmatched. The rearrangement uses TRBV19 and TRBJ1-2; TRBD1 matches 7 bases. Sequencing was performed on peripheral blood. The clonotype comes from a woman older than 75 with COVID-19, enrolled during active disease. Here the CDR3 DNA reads TGTGCCAGTAGTATATCACAGGGGCGGTATGGCTACACCTTC. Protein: CASSISQGRYGYTF.